This T cell receptor beta chain is from a study of technical replicates of blood from a few donors. Profiling relied on immunoSEQ multiplex PCR, and the TCRdb table lists in-frame clones only, not all of them. The sample includes approximately 76,000 clones, 91% of them seen just once. Trimming took 4 bases from V and 9 from J, leaving 24 bases between them. Germline CDR1 SNHLY, CDR2 FYNNEI. This CDR3 is built from 16 residues. Sequenced: T cells isolated from PBMCs. This receptor was identified in a human donor in good health. The chain has TRBV2 and TRBJ2-5; TRBD2 is a possible D gene (7 bases). The CDR3, as DNA: TGTGCCAGCAGTGGACGACAGGCTAGCGGACAAGGGGCCCAGTACTTC. Its protein is CASSGRQASGQGAQYF.